Shown below are 31 T cell receptor beta chains from a single sample sequenced in a study of T-cell memory formation after mild COVID-19. TCRdb processed the 5' RACE reads anew with MiXCR; each CDR3 protein has one entry. Among 150,000 to 200,000 distinct CDR3 sequences listed, around a tenth were seen once. The source material was PBMCs or a T cell subset sorted from them (not recorded which). The receptors stem from a man aged 18 to 29 who had mild COVID-19 (a few samples of this study predate the infection). Cell type and time point are not known.

The V and J genes are TRBV5-1 and TRBJ1-2, with a possible D match to TRBD1 (5 bases). Trimming stripped 7 bases from V and 5 bases from J, with 12 bases between. Germline V gene data show CDR1 as SGHRS and CDR2 as YFSETQ. This CDR3 is 12 amino acids long. Here the CDR3 reads CASQDTGYGYTF. The DNA for the CDR3 is TGCGCCAGCCAGGACACCGGGTATGGCTACACCTTC.

The CDR3 DNA reads TGTGCCAGCAGCTTATCTGGGGCTAACACTGAAGCTTTCTTT. Its protein product is CASSLSGANTEAFF. This rearrangement joins TRBV7-2 to TRBJ1-1; the D gene is possibly TRBD1 (5 bases). V lost 2 bases to trimming and J lost 2 bases, with 9 bases between them. Germline V lookup: CDR1 SGHTA, CDR2 FQGNSA. The CDR3 contains 14 residues.

The rearrangement uses TRBV10-3 and TRBJ1-1, with TRBD1 matching over 7 bases. Germline V lookup: CDR1 ENHRY, CDR2 SYGVKD. J was trimmed by 1 base and V by 6 bases; bases with no gene match: 2. This CDR3 spans 13 amino acids. CDR3 amino acids: CAIRRTGNTEAFF. The CDR3, as DNA: TGTGCCATCAGGCGGACAGGGAACACTGAAGCTTTCTTT.

The chain has TRBV7-3 and TRBJ2-3, with 8 bases fitting TRBD2. V lost 0 bases to trimming and J lost 4 bases; unmatched junction nucleotides: 6. The CDR3 is made up of 16 amino acids. Germline CDR1 reads SGHTA; CDR2 reads FQGTGA. CDR3 residues: CASSLTAGGRADTQYF. The CDR3 nucleotides read TGTGCCAGCAGCTTAACGGCGGGAGGCCGCGCAGATACGCAGTATTTT. Variable domain in full (rest from reference TRBV7-3 and TRBJ2-3): GAGVSQTPSNKVTEKGKYVELRCDPISGHTALYWYRQSLGQGPEFLIYFQGTGAADDSGLPNDRFFAVRPEGSVSTLKIQRTERGDSAVYLCASSLTAGGRADTQYFGPGTRLTVL.

This clonotype came up a few times. The chain carries TRBV6-5 and TRBJ2-2, with D maybe TRBD1 (6 bases). The CDR3 is 14 amino acids. CDR1 and CDR2 (germline): MNHEY, SVGAGI. V was clipped by 6 bases and J by 1 base, with 9 bases between them. CDR3 DNA sequence: TGTGCCAGCAGCCGACAGGTGAACACCGGGGAGCTGTTTTTT. This gives the protein CASSRQVNTGELFF.

CDR3 DNA: TGTGCCAGCAGCCTGACAGAGGACTCCTACAATGAGCAGTTCTTC. Translation gives CASSLTEDSYNEQFF. The chain uses TRBV11-2 and TRBJ2-1; D is perhaps TRBD1 (5 bases). This CDR3 has 15 residues. Germline CDR1 and CDR2: SGHAT and FQNNGV. V lost 5 bases and J 0 bases, leaving 11 bases between the germline ends.

The chain links TRBV27 to TRBJ2-3; D ambiguous. Deletions cut 5 bases from V and 2 bases from J, with 8 bases between. The length of the CDR3 is 13 residues. Looked up from germline, CDR1 is MNHEY and CDR2 is SMNVEV (reference sequence). For the CDR3, the DNA is TGTGCCAGCAGTACTAAATACACAGATACGCAGTATTTT. This sequence encodes CASSTKYTDTQYF.

This clonotype was observed at least ten times. The chain carries TRBV20-1 and TRBJ2-5; D possibly matches TRBD1 or TRBD2 (5 bases each). There are 13 residues in the CDR3. In germline, CDR1 is DFQATT, CDR2 SNEGSKA (reference sequence). Trimming removed 0 bases at V and 2 bases at J, with 7 bases between. CDR3 in amino acids: CSAREGPQETQYF. CDR3 in DNA: TGCAGTGCTAGAGAGGGACCGCAAGAGACCCAGTACTTC.

This clonotype occurred once. The gene calls are TRBV9 and TRBJ2-1; D is uncertain. The germline V gene encodes CDR1 SGDLS and CDR2 YYNGEE. The germline V and J ends were trimmed by 10 bases and 0 bases, with 11 bases remaining between them. The CDR3 is 13 amino acids. CDR3 protein: CAGDGSSYNEQFF. DNA of the CDR3: TGTGCCGGAGACGGAAGCTCCTACAATGAGCAGTTCTTC.

This clonotype was observed many times. The rearrangement links TRBV7-2 to TRBJ1-1; 9 nucleotides match TRBD1. Per the germline V gene, CDR1 is SGHTA and CDR2 is FQGNSA. CDR3 length equals 15 residues. J was trimmed by 5 bases and V by 2 bases; bases with no gene match: 6. Written as DNA, the CDR3 is TGTGCCAGCAGCTTACGGACAGGGGTAGGAACTGAAGCTTTCTTT. This encodes CASSLRTGVGTEAFF.

This chain connects TRBV6-5 to TRBJ1-6, with D perhaps matching TRBD1 (5 bases). Trimming left V 8 bases short and J 6 bases short, with 5 bases between. Germline V lookup: CDR1 MNHEY, CDR2 SVGAGI. The CDR3 loop spans 11 amino acids. DNA of the CDR3: TGTGCCAGCGGGGGTAATTCACCCCTCCACTTT. Its translation is CASGGNSPLHF.

V usage is TRBV15 and J usage is TRBJ1-1; maybe TRBD1 (6 bases). Looked up from germline, CDR1 is LNHNV and CDR2 is YYDKDF (reference sequence). Between the trimmed V and J ends, which lost 0 bases and 11 bases, there was a span of 13 bases. This CDR3 contains 13 residues. The CDR3 protein is CATSRDQGQRAFF. The DNA for the CDR3 is TGTGCCACCAGCAGAGACCAGGGGCAACGGGCTTTCTTT. The entire variable domain, with the rest obtained from reference TRBV15 and TRBJ1-1, is as follows: DAMVIQNPRYQVTQFGKPVTLSCSQTLNHNVMYWYQQKSSQAPKLLFHYYDKDFNNEADTPDNFQSRRPNTSFCFLDIRSPGLGDTAMYLCATSRDQGQRAFFGQGTRLTVV.

This chain connects TRBV24-1 to TRBJ2-1; 10 bases fit TRBD2. V was clipped by 3 bases and J by 1 base; unmatched bases: 8. Germline CDR1 reads KGHDR; CDR2 reads SFDVKD. CDR3 length: 18 amino acids. Here the CDR3 DNA reads TGTGCCACCAGTGATCCCCTAGCGGGGGTGATGTCCTACAATGAGCAGTTCTTC. Translation gives CATSDPLAGVMSYNEQFF.

This clonotype was found a few times. This chain joins TRBV4-2 and TRBJ2-5; D remains ambiguous. The V end lost 0 bases, the J end lost 5 bases, and 10 bases lay between the germline ends. Germline assignment: CDR1 LGHNA and CDR2 YNFKEQ. This CDR3 is 14 amino acids long. CDR3 sequence reads: CASSQDPEHETQYF. The DNA for the CDR3 is TGTGCCAGCAGCCAAGATCCCGAGCACGAGACCCAGTACTTC.

This clonotype has a handful of counts. The rearrangement uses TRBV5-1 and TRBJ2-3, with D hard to call. This CDR3 spans 15 amino acids. V dropped 0 bases and J dropped 10 bases, with 18 bases sitting between them. Per the germline V gene, CDR1 is SGHRS and CDR2 is YFSETQ. The CDR3 reads CASSLGVTASLPQYF. The CDR3 DNA follows: TGCGCCAGCAGCTTGGGAGTAACTGCCTCACTGCCGCAGTATTTT.

This sequence joins TRBV3-2 and TRBJ1-5; TRBD1 reflects the table's D call only, with no check against the DNA. TRBV3-2 is a known pseudogene. The CDR3 length is 14 residues. CDR3 region: CASSQDKGAQPQHF. The CDR3 DNA reads TGTGCCAGCAGCCAAGATAAGGGGGCCCAGCCCCAGCATTTT.

This clonotype was counted only a few times. J is TRBJ1-1 and V is TRBV6-2 or TRBV6-3, with D perhaps TRBD1 (5 bases). V was trimmed by 2 bases and J by 0 bases, leaving 10 bases between them. The CDR3 is 15 residues long. Per germline, CDR1 MNHEY and CDR2 SVGEGT. In DNA, the CDR3 is TGTGCCAGCAGTTACCTTCGGGGGGTGAACACTGAAGCTTTCTTT. It encodes CASSYLRGVNTEAFF.

In its sample, this clonotype was seen many times. The J gene is TRBJ2-3, the V gene TRBV5-1; D is unresolved. The CDR3 covers 14 residues. Germline CDR1 SGHRS, CDR2 YFSETQ. Trimming removed 6 bases at V and 5 bases at J, with 16 bases between. This CDR3 is CASNDPGSQDTQYF. The CDR3 DNA is TGCGCCAGCAACGACCCGGGCAGCCAAGATACGCAGTATTTT.

At least ten counts were recorded for this clonotype. The CDR3 DNA follows: TGCAGTGCTAAGGACAGGGAATACCCGCCCCAGCATTTT. Protein product: CSAKDREYPPQHF. The chain recombines TRBV20-1 with TRBJ1-5; 8 nucleotides match TRBD1. CDR1 is DFQATT, CDR2 SNEGSKA, per germline (reference sequence). The CDR3 has 13 amino acids. V gave up 4 bases and J gave up 9 bases; unmatched junction bases: 8.

This chain uses TRBV5-1 with TRBJ2-5, with D maybe TRBD2 (6 bases). Germline CDR1 and CDR2: SGHRS and YFSETQ. Trimming pared 1 base from V and 4 bases from J, leaving 17 bases between. There are 16 residues in the CDR3. DNA of the CDR3: TGCGCCAGCAGCTTGTTTCTCGGTAGCGGTAGAGAGACCCAGTACTTC. It codes for CASSLFLGSGRETQYF.

V gene TRBV7-8 combines with J gene TRBJ2-6; either TRBD1 or TRBD2 may supply D (5 bases each). Looked up from germline, CDR1 is SGHVS and CDR2 is FQNEAQ. Between the trimmed V and J ends, which lost 5 bases and 0 bases, there was a span of 14 bases. The CDR3 consists of 17 residues. CDR3 protein: CASSKGPTGSGANVLTF. In DNA, the CDR3 is TGTGCCAGCAGCAAGGGACCGACCGGCTCTGGGGCCAACGTCCTGACTTTC. The full variable domain, rest sourced from reference TRBV7-8 and TRBJ2-6, is GAGVSQSPRYKVAKRGQDVALRCDPISGHVSLFWYQQALGQGPEFLTYFQNEAQLDKSGLPSDRFFAERPEGSVSTLKIQRTQQEDSAVYLCASSKGPTGSGANVLTFGAGSRLTVL.

This clonotype turned up a few times. The chain carries TRBV27 and TRBJ1-4, with TRBD1 as a possible D gene (5 bases). Looked up from germline, CDR1 is MNHEY and CDR2 is SMNVEV (reference sequence). The V end was cut by 6 bases, the J end by 2 bases, with 10 bases between. The CDR3 consists of 14 residues. The CDR3 protein is CASSQGWTNEKLFF. DNA of the CDR3: TGTGCCAGCAGCCAGGGTTGGACTAATGAAAAACTGTTTTTT.

This sequence joins TRBV7-2 and TRBJ2-1; 8 nucleotides agree with TRBD2. Germline V CDR1 and CDR2: SGHTA, FQGNSA. The CDR3 sequence is 15 residues long. After removal of 5 bases from V and 9 bases from J, the junction contained 12 bases not matched to a gene. This CDR3 reads CASSPVGTRQGEQFF. The CDR3 bases are TGTGCCAGCAGCCCAGTAGGGACTAGGCAGGGTGAGCAGTTCTTC.

This clonotype has more than one count but fewer than ten. V gene TRBV30 combines with J gene TRBJ1-2; possible D gene TRBD1, 6 bases. The V end was cut by 3 bases, the J end by 8 bases, with 13 bases between. This CDR3 is 12 amino acids long. The V gene's germline CDR1 is GTSNPN and CDR2 SVGIG (reference sequence). The CDR3 DNA reads as TGTGCCTGGAGCAGACAGGTCAACGGCTACACCTTC. The encoded protein is CAWSRQVNGYTF.

The chain combines TRBV12-3 or TRBV12-4 with TRBJ2-1; TRBD1 matches 12 bases. Trimming took 7 bases from V and 9 from J; bases not matched to a gene: 7. The CDR3 extends over 14 amino acids. CDR3 protein: CASTPGQGATEQFF. CDR3 coding DNA: TGTGCCAGCACACCGGGACAGGGGGCTACTGAGCAGTTCTTC.

The CDR3 reads CASSLEEGSGSQHF. The CDR3 DNA reads as TGCGCCAGCAGCTTGGAGGAGGGTTCGGGGTCCCAGCATTTT. V and J are TRBV5-1 and TRBJ1-5; D not resolved. V gave up 0 bases and J gave up 11 bases, with 15 bases separating them. In germline, CDR1 is SGHRS, CDR2 YFSETQ. The CDR3 has 14 amino acids.

This clonotype was observed many times. The chain has TRBV24-1 and TRBJ2-5; TRBD1 agrees at 11 bases. Trimming removed 8 bases from V and 4 bases from J; junction bases left unmatched: 11. There are 16 residues in the CDR3. Germline V lookup: CDR1 KGHDR, CDR2 SFDVKD. This CDR3 reads CATTLRDRGVGETQYF. Written as DNA, the CDR3 is TGTGCCACCACCCTCCGGGACAGGGGGGTCGGAGAGACCCAGTACTTC.

This clonotype was counted a few times. The V gene is TRBV20-1, the J gene TRBJ1-6; 7 bases line up with TRBD1. J lost 9 bases, V lost 5 bases, and 10 bases had no gene match. Per germline, CDR1 DFQATT and CDR2 SNEGSKA (reference sequence). CDR3 length: 14 residues. This CDR3 is CSAHRQGSGSPLHF. CDR3 nucleotide sequence: TGCAGTGCTCACCGACAGGGTTCGGGTTCACCCCTCCACTTT.

The gene calls are TRBV5-1 and TRBJ2-3; D tentatively reads TRBD1 or TRBD2 (6 bases each). Germline loops: CDR1 SGHRS, CDR2 YFSETQ. The CDR3 contains 14 residues. Trimming left V 2 bases short and J 4 bases short, with 11 bases between. CDR3 loop: CASSLRGAPDTQYF. The CDR3 DNA reads as TGCGCCAGCAGCTTAAGGGGGGCCCCAGATACGCAGTATTTT.

This clonotype occurred a few times. The V call is TRBV5-4, the J call TRBJ2-1; D possibly corresponds to TRBD2 (7 bases). Trimming cost V 7 bases and J 7 bases, with 15 bases left between them. This CDR3 has 13 amino acids. Germline CDR1 reads SGHNT; CDR2 reads YYREEE (reference sequence). CDR3 nucleotides: TGTGCCAGCTTGTGGGGGGGCAGGAATGAGCAGTTCTTC. Translation: CASLWGGRNEQFF.

This clonotype was seen repeatedly, ten times or more. The J gene is TRBJ2-7, the V gene TRBV6-5, with D unclear. CDR3 size: 15 residues. The germline CDR1 and CDR2 sequences are MNHEY and SVGAGI. The V gene lost 5 bases and the J gene lost 1 base, with 15 bases spanning the gap. CDR3 in amino acids: CASSLGPMGSYEQYF. The CDR3 coding sequence is TGTGCCAGCAGTCTCGGGCCGATGGGGTCCTACGAGCAGTACTTC.